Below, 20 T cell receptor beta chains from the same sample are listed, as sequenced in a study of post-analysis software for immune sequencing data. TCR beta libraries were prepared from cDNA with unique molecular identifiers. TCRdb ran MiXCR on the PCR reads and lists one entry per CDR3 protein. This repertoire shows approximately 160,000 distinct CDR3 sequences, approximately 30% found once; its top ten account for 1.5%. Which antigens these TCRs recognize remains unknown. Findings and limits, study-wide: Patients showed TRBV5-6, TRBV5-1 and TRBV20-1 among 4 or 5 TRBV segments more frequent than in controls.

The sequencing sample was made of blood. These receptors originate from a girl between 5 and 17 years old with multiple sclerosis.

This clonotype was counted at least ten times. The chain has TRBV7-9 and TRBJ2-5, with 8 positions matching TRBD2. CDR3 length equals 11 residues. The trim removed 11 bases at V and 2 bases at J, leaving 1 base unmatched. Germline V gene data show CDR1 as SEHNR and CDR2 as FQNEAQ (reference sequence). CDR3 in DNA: TGTGCCTTAGCGGGACAAGAGACCCAGTACTTC. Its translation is CALAGQETQYF.

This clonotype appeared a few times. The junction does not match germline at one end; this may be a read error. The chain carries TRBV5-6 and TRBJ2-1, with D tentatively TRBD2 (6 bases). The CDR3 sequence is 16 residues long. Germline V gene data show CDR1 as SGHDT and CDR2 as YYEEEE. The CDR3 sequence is CASSLWGLASHNEQFF. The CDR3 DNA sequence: TGTGCCAGCAGCTTGTGGGGACTGGCCTCCCACAATGAGCAGTTCTTC.

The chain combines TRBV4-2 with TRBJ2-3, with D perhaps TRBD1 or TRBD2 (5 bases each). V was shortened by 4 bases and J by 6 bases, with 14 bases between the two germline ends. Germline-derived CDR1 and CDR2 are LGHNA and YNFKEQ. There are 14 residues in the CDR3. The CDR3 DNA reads TGTGCCAGCAGCCCAACCGGGGCCCTCGATACGCAGTATTTT. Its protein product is CASSPTGALDTQYF.

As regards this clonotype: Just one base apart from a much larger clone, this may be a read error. The CDR3 spells CSVERPGGYGYTF. In DNA form, the CDR3 reads TGCAGCGTTGAGAGGCCAGGGGGCTATGGCTACACCTTC. J is TRBJ1-2 and V is TRBV29-1; 7 nucleotides align to TRBD1. There are 13 residues in the CDR3. CDR1 is SQVTM and CDR2 is ANQGSEA in the germline V gene. V shed 3 bases and J 4 bases; nucleotides not matched to a gene: 5.

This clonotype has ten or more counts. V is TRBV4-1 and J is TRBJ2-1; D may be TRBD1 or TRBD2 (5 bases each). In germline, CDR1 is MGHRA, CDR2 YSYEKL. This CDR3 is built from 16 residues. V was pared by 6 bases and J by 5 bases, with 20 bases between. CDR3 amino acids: CASSQQSGTDHNEQFF. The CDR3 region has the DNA TGCGCCAGCAGTCAACAATCCGGGACCGACCACAATGAGCAGTTCTTC.

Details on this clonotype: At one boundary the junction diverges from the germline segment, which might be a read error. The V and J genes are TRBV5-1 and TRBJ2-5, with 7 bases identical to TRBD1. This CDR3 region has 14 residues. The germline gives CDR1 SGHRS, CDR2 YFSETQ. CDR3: CASSTGFIQGTQYF. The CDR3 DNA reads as TGCGCCAGTTCGACAGGGTTTATCCAAGGGACCCAGTACTTC.

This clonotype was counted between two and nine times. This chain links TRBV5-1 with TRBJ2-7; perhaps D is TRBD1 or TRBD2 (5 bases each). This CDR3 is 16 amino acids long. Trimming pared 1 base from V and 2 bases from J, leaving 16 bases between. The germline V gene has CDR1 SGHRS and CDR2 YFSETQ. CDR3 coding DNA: TGCGCCAGCAGCTTGCTTCTAGGGACGTCGACCTACGAGCAGTACTTC. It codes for CASSLLLGTSTYEQYF.

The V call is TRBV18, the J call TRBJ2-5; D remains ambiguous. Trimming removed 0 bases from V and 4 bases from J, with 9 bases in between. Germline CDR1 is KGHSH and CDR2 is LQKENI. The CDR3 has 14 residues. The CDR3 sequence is CASSPPLVSETQYF. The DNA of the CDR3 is TGTGCCAGCTCACCACCGCTTGTCTCAGAGACCCAGTACTTC.

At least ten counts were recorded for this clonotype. The CDR3 loop is CATSDPFFCRVTSGIYEQYF. DNA of the CDR3: TGTGCCACCAGTGATCCTTTTTTTTGCCGAGTGACGAGCGGGATCTACGAGCAGTACTTC. The chain links TRBV24-1 to TRBJ2-7; 7 bases align to TRBD2. Germline CDR1 is KGHDR and CDR2 is SFDVKD. The CDR3 length is 20 residues. J was trimmed by 3 bases and V by 3 bases; bases with no gene match: 22.

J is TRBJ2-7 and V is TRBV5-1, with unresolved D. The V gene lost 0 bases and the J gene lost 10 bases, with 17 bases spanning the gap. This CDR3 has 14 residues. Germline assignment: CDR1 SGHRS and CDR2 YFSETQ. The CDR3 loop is CASSLAFLQEAQYF. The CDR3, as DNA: TGCGCCAGCAGCTTGGCCTTCTTACAAGAGGCCCAGTACTTC.

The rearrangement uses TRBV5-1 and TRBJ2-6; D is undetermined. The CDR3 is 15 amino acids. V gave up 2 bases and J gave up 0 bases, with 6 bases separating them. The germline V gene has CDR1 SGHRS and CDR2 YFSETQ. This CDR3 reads CASSLRSSGANVLTF. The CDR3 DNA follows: TGCGCCAGCAGCTTAAGGAGCTCTGGGGCCAACGTCCTGACTTTC.

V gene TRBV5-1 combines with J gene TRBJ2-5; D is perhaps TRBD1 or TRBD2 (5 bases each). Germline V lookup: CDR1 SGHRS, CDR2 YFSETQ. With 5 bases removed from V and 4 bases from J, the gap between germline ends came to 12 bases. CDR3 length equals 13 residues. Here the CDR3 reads CASRGEGRETQYF. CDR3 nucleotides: TGCGCCAGCAGGGGGGAAGGTCGAGAGACCCAGTACTTC.

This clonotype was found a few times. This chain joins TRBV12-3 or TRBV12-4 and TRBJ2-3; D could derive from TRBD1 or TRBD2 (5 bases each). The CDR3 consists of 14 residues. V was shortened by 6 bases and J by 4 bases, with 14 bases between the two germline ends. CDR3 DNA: TGTGCCAGCAGCCGGGACGGAGGAGCAGATACGCAGTATTTT. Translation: CASSRDGGADTQYF.

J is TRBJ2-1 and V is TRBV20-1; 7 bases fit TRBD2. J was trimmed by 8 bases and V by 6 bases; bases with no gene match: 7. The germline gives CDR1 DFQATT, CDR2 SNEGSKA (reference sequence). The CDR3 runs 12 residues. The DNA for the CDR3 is TGCAGTGCACGACTAGCTGTCGATGAGCAGTTCTTC. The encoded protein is CSARLAVDEQFF.

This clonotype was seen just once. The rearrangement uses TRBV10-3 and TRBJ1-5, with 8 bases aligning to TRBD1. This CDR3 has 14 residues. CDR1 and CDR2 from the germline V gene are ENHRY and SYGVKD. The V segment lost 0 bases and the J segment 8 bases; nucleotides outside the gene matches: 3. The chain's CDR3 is CAISESTGGEPQHF. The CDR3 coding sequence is TGTGCCATCAGTGAGTCCACAGGGGGTGAGCCCCAGCATTTT.

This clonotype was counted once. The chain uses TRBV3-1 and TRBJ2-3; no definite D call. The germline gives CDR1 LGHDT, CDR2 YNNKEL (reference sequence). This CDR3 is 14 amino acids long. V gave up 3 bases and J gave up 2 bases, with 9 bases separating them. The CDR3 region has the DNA TGTGCCAGCAGCCACGGGCAGAACACAGATACGCAGTATTTT. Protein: CASSHGQNTDTQYF.

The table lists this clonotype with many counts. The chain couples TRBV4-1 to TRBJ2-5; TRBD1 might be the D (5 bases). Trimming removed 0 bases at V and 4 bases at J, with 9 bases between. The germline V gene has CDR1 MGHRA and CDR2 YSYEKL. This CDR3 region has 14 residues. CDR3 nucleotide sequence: TGCGCCAGCAGCCAAGATCGGACAAGAGAGACCCAGTACTTC. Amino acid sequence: CASSQDRTRETQYF.

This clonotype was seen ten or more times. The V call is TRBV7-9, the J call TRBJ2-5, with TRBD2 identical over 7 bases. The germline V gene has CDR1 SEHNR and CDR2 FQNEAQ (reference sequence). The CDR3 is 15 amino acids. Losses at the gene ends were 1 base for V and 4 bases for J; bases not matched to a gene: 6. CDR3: CASSLGGSKGETQYF. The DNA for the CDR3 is TGTGCCAGCAGCTTAGGCGGGAGTAAAGGAGAGACCCAGTACTTC.

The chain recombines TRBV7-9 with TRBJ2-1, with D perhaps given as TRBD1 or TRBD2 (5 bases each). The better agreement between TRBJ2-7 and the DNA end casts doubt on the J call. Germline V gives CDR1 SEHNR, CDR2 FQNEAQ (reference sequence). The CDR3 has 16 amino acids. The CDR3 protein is CASSSRSTGTYNEQYF. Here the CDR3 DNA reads TGTGCCAGCAGCTCCCGAAGTACCGGGACCTACAATGAGCAGTACTTC.

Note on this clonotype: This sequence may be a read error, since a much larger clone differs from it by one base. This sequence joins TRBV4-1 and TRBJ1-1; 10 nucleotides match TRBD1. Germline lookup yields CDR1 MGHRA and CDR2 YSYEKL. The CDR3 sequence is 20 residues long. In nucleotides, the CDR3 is TGCGCCAGCAGCCCAACACGACCGGGACAGGGGCGTGTGATGAACGCTGAAGCTTTCTTT. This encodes CASSPTRPGQGRVMNAEAFF.